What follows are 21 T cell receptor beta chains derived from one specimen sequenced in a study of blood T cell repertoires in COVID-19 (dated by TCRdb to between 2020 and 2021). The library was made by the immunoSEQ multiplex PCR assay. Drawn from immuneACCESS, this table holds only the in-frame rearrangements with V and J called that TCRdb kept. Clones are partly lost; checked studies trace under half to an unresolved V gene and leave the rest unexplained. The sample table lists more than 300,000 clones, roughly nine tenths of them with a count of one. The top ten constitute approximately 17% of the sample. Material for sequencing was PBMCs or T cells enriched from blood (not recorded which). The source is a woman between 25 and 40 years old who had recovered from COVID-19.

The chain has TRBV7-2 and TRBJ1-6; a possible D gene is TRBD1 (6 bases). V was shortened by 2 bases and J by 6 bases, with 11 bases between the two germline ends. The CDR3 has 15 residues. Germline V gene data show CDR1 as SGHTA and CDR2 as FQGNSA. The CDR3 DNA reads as TGTGCCAGCAGCTTAACAGGGATAGGTAATTCACCCCTCCACTTT. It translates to CASSLTGIGNSPLHF.

CDR3 sequence: CASSVRGYDTEAFF. In DNA, the CDR3 is TGTGCCAGCAGCGTTAGGGGGTACGACACTGAAGCTTTCTTT. The V gene is TRBV11-3, the J gene TRBJ1-1, with a weak D call TRBD1 (6 bases). The germline V and J ends were trimmed by 5 bases and 3 bases, with 13 bases remaining between them. Looked up from germline, CDR1 is SGHNT and CDR2 is YENEEA. This CDR3 is built from 14 residues. Together with reference TRBV11-3 and TRBJ1-1, the CDR3 gives the full variable domain: EAGVVQSPRYKIIEKKQPVAFWCNPISGHNTLYWYLQNLGQGPELLIRYENEEAVDDSQLPKDRFSAERLKGVDSTLKIQPAELGDSAVYLCASSVRGYDTEAFFGQGTRLTVV.

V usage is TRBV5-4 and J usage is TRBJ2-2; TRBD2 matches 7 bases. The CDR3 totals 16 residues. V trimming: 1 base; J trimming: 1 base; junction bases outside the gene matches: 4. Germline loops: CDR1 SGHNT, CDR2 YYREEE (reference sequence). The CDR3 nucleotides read TGTGCCAGCAGCTTGTTCGGCGGGGGGAACACCGGGGAGCTGTTTTTT. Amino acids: CASSLFGGGNTGELFF.

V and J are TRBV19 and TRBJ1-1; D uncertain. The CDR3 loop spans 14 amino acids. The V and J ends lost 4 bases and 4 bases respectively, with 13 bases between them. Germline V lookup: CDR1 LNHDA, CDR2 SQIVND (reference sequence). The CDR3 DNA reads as TGTGCCAGTAGTACTCGACTTGGTAGCACTGAAGCTTTCTTT. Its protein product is CASSTRLGSTEAFF.

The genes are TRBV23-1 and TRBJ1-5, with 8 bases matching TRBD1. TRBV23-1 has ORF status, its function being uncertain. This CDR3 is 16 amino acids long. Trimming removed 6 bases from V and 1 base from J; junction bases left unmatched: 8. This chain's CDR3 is CASSPGTGTSNQPQHF. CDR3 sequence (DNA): TGCGCCAGCAGCCCGGGGACAGGTACGAGCAATCAGCCCCAGCATTTT.

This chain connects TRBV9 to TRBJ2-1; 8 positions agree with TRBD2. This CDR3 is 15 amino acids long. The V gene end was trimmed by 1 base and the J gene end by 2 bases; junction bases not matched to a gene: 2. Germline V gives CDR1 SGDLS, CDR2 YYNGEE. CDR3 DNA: TGTGCCAGCAGCGTACAAGCGGGGGCCTACAATGAGCAGTTCTTC. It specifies CASSVQAGAYNEQFF.

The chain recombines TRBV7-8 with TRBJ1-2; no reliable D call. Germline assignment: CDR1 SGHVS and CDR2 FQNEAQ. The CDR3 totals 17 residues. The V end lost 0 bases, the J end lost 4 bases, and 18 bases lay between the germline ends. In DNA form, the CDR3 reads TGTGCCAGCAGCTTAGCCGAGACACCACAGTTACCCTATGGCTACACCTTC. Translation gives CASSLAETPQLPYGYTF.

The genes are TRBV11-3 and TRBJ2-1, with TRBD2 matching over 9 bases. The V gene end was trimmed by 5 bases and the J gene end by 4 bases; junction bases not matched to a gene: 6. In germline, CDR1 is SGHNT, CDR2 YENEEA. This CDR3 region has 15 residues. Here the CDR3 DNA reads TGTGCCAGCAGCCTCGGGACTAGCCAATACAATGAGCAGTTCTTC. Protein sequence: CASSLGTSQYNEQFF.

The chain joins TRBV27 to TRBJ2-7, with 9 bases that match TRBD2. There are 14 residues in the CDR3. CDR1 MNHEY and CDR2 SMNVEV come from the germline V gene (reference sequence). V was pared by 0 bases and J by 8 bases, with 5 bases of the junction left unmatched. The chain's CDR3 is CASSLSSGRSQQYF. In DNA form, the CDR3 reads TGTGCCAGCAGTTTATCTAGCGGGAGAAGTCAGCAGTACTTC.

CDR3 residues: CASRLAGGGYEQYF. The DNA for the CDR3 is TGCGCCAGCAGGCTAGCGGGAGGGGGCTACGAGCAGTACTTC. This sequence joins TRBV10-2 and TRBJ2-7, with 12 nucleotides matching TRBD2. Germline lookup yields CDR1 WSHSY and CDR2 SAAADI. CDR3 length equals 14 residues. Trimming took 6 bases from V and 3 from J; bases not matched to a gene: 3.

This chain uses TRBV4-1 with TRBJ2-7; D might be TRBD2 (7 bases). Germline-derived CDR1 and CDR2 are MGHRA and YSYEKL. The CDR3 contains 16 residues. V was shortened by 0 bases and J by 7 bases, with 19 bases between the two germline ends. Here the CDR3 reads CASSQDAVHSGTEQYF. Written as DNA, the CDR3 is TGCGCCAGCAGCCAAGATGCGGTTCACAGCGGGACAGAGCAGTACTTC.

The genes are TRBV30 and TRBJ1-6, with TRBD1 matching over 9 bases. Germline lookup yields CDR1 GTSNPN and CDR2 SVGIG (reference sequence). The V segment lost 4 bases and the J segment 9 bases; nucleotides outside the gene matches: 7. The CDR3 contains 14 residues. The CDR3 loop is CAWTGQGRGSPLHF. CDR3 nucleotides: TGTGCCTGGACCGGACAGGGGAGAGGTTCACCCCTCCACTTT.

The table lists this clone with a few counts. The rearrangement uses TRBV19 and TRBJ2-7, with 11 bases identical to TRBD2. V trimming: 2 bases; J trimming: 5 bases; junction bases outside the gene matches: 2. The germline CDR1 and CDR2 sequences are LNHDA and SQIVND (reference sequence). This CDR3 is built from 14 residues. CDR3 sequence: CASSILAGGDEQYF. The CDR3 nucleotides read TGTGCCAGTAGTATACTAGCGGGAGGCGACGAGCAGTACTTC.

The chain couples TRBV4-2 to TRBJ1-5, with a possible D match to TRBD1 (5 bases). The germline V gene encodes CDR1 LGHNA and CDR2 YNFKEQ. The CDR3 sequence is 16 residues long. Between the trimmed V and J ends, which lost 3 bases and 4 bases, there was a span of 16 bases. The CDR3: CASSQETALWNQPQHF. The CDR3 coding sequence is TGTGCCAGCAGCCAGGAGACAGCACTCTGGAATCAGCCCCAGCATTTT.

CDR3 bases: TGTGCCAGCAGCTTTGGAGCGGGAAAAACAGATACGCAGTATTTT. It translates to CASSFGAGKTDTQYF. The chain joins TRBV7-3 to TRBJ2-3, with 7 nucleotides matching TRBD2. V was pared by 3 bases and J by 3 bases, with 6 bases of the junction left unmatched. The CDR3 runs to 15 residues. Germline CDR1 and CDR2: SGHTA and FQGTGA.

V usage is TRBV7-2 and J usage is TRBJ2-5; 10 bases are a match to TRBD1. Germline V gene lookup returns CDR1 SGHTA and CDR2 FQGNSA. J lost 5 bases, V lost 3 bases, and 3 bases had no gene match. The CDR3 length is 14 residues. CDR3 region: CASSFDRGRETQYF. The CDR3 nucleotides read TGTGCCAGCAGCTTCGACAGGGGGCGGGAGACCCAGTACTTC.

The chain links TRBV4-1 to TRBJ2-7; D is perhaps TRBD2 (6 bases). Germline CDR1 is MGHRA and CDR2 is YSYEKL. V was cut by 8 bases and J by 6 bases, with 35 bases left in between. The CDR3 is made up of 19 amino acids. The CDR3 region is CASHYPRFRTSRELREQYF. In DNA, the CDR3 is TGCGCCAGCCACTACCCTCGATTCCGTACTAGCCGGGAATTGCGCGAGCAGTACTTC.

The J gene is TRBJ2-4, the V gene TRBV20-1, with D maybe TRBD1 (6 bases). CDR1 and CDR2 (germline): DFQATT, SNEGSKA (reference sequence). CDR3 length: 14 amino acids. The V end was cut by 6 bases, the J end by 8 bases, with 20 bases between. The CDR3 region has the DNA TGCAGTGCCAGTGGGGGACAACCCTGGGACATTCAGTACTTC. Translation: CSASGGQPWDIQYF.

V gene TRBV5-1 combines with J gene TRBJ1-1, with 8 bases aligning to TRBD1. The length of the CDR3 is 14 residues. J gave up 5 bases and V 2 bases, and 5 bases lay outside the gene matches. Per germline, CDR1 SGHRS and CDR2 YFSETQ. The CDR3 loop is CASSFRGRRTEAFF. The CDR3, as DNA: TGCGCCAGCAGCTTCAGGGGGCGTCGTACTGAAGCTTTCTTT. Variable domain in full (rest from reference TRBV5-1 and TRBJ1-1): KAGVTQTPRYLIKTRGQQVTLSCSPISGHRSVSWYQQTPGQGLQFLFEYFSETQRNKGNFPGRFSGRQFSNSRSEMNVSTLELGDSALYLCASSFRGRRTEAFFGQGTRLTVV.

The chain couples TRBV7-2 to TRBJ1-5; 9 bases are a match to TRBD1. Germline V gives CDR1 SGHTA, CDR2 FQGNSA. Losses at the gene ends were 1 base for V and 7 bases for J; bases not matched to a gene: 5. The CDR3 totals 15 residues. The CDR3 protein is CASSLVGTGYQPQHF. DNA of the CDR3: TGTGCCAGCAGCTTAGTCGGGACAGGGTACCAGCCCCAGCATTTT.

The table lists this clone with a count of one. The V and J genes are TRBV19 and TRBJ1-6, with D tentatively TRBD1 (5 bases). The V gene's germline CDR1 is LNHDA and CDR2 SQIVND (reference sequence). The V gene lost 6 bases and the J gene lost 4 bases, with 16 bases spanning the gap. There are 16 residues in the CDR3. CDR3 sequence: CASSLYDSRYNSPLHF. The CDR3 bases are TGTGCCAGTAGCCTATACGACAGCAGATATAATTCACCCCTCCACTTT.